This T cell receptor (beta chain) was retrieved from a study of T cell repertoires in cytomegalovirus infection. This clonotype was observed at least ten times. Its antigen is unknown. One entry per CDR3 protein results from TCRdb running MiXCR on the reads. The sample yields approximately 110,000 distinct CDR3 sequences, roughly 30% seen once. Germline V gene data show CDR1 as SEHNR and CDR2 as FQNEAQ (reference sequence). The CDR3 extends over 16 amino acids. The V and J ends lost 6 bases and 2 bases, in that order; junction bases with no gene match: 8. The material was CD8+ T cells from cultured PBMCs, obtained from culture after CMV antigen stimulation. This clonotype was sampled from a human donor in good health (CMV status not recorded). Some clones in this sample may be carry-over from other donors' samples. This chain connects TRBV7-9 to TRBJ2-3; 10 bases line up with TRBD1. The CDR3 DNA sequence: TGTGCCAGCAGTTTTAGGACAGGGGGGCCCACAGATACGCAGTATTTT. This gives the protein CASSFRTGGPTDTQYF.